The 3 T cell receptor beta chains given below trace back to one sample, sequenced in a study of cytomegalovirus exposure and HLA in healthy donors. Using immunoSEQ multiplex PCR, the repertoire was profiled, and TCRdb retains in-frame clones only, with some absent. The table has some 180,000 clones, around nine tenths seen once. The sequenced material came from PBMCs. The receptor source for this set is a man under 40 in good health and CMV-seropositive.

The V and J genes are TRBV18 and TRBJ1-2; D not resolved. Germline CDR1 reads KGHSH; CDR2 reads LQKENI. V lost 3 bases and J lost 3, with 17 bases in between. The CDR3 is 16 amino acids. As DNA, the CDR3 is TGTGCCAGCTCACCCACCGGGCCCCCTGGGGACTATGGCTACACCTTC. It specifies CASSPTGPPGDYGYTF.

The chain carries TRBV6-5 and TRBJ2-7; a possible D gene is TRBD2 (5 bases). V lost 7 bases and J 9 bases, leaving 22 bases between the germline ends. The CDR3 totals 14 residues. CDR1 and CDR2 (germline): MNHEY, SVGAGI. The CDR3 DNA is TGTGCCAGCAAGTGGCAGGCCGATTACGAGGGGCAGTACTTC. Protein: CASKWQADYEGQYF.

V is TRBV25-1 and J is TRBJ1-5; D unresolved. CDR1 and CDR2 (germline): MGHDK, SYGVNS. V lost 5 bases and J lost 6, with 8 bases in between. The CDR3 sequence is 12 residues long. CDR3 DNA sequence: TGTGCCAGCAGTCAAATGGGTCAGCCCCAGCATTTT. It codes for CASSQMGQPQHF.